This T cell receptor (beta chain) appears in the sequencing data of a study of T cell changes during pregnancy in multiple sclerosis. TCRdb's copy holds only in-frame clones and misses some; the assay was immunoSEQ multiplex PCR. The table shows 30,000 to 40,000 clones, with roughly 90% occurring only once. This clone occurred once. This CDR3 spans 14 amino acids. CDR1 SGDLS and CDR2 YYNGEE come from the germline V gene. V lost 4 bases to trimming and J lost 4 bases, with 14 bases between them. The material was peripheral blood, obtained in the third trimester of pregnancy. J is TRBJ1-1 and V is TRBV9; no firm D call. The receptor comes from a female donor in good health, enrolled as a control in a pregnancy study. CDR3 in amino acids: CASSLPPEGTEAFF. DNA of the CDR3: TGTGCCAGCAGCTTACCCCCGGAGGGCACTGAAGCTTTCTTT.